This T cell receptor (beta chain) is drawn from a study of cytomegalovirus exposure and HLA in healthy donors. The CDR3 runs to 17 residues. In germline, CDR1 is LNHDA, CDR2 SQIVND (reference sequence). Deletions cut 2 bases from V and 0 bases from J, with 14 bases between. Overall study results and limits: Highly shared variants forming one cluster were likely a sequencing artifact. An analysis was carried out at a later point. It showed that HLA-associated TCR beta chains were more clonally expanded than equally common non-associated chains.

As to this clone: Its antigen remains unknown.

With 60 Vbeta and 13 Jbeta primers, the PCR was carried out. Profiled with immunoSEQ multiplex PCR; TCRdb holds only in-frame clones, not every one. Altogether about 130,000 clones are present, 65% to 75% being singletons, with the ten largest covering approximately 7%. The source of this sequence is a man in his forties in good health and CMV-seropositive. This chain joins TRBV19 and TRBJ2-1; tentatively, D is TRBD1 (5 bases). The material sequenced was PBMCs. CDR3: CASSISKGLSSYNEQFF. CDR3 in DNA: TGTGCCAGTAGTATAAGTAAGGGGTTGAGCTCCTACAATGAGCAGTTCTTC.